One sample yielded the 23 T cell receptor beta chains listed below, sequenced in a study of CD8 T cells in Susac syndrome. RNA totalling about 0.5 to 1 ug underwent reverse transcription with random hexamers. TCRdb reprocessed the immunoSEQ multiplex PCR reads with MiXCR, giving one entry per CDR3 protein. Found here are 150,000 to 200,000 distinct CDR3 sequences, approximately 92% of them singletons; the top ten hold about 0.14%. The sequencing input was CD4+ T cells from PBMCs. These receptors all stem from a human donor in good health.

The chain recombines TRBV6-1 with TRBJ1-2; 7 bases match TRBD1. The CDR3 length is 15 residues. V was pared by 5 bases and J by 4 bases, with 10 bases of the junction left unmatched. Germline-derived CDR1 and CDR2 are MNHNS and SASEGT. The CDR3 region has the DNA TGTGCCAGCAGTCTTACAGGGGAGAGGGGCTATGGCTACACCTTC. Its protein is CASSLTGERGYGYTF.

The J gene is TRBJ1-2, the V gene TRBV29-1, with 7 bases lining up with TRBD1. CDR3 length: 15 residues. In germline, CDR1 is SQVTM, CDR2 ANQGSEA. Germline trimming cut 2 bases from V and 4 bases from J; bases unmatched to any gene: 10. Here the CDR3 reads CSVEIPVGQPYGYTF. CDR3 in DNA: TGCAGCGTTGAAATCCCCGTGGGACAGCCCTATGGCTACACCTTC.

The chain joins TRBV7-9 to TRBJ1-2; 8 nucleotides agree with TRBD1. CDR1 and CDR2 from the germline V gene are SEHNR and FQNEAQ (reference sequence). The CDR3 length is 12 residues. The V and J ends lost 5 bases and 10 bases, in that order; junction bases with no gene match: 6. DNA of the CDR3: TGTGCCAGCAGCGCGGACAGGGTGGACTACACCTTC. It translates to CASSADRVDYTF.

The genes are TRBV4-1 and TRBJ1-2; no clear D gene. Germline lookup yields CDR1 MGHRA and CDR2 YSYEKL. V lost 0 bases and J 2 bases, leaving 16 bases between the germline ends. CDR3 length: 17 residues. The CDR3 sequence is CASSQESSQLFNYGYTF. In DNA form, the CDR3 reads TGCGCCAGCAGCCAAGAGTCATCCCAGTTATTCAACTATGGCTACACCTTC.

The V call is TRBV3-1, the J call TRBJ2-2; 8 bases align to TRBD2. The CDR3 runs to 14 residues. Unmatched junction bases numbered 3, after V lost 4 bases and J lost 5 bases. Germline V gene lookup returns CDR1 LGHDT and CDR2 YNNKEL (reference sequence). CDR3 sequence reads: CASSLGGGTGELFF. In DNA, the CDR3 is TGTGCCAGCAGCCTTGGCGGGGGGACCGGGGAGCTGTTTTTT.

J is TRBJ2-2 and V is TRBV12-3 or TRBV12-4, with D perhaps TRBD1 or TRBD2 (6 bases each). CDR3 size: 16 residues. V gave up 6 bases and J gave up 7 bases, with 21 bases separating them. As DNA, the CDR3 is TGTGCCAGCAGAGCAAGCTGGGGGGCCGGGGGCGGGGAGCTGTTTTTT. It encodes CASRASWGAGGGELFF.

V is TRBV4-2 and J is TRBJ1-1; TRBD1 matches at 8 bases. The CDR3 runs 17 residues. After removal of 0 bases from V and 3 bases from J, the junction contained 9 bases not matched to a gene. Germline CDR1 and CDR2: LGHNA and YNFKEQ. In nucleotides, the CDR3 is TGTGCCAGCAGCCAAGACGGACAGGGAGGATCGTACACTGAAGCTTTCTTT. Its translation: CASSQDGQGGSYTEAFF.

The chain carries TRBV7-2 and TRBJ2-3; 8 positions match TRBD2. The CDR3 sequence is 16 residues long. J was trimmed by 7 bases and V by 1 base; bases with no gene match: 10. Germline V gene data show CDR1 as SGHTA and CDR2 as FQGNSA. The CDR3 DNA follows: TGTGCCAGCAGCTTAGACGGGGGGGCCGGTAGGAATACGCAGTATTTT. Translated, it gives CASSLDGGAGRNTQYF.

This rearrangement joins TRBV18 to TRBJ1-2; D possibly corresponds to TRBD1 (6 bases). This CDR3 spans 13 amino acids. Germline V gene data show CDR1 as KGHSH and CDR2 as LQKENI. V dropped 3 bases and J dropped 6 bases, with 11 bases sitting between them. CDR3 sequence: CASSPARDNGYTF. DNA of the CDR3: TGTGCCAGCTCACCCGCCAGGGACAATGGCTACACCTTC.

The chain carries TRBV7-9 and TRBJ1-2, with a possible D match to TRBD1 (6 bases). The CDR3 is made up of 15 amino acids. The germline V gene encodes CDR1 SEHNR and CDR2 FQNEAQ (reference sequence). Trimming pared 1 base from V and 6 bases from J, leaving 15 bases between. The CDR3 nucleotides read TGTGCCAGCAGCTTAGACTTCGGGACAAGCAATGGCTACACCTTC. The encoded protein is CASSLDFGTSNGYTF.

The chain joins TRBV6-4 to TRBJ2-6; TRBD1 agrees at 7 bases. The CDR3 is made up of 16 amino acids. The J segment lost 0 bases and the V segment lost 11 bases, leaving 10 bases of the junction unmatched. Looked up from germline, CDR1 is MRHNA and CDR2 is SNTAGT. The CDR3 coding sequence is TGTGCCTTTCTTCCCGGGACAGCCTCTGGGGCCAACGTCCTGACTTTC. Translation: CAFLPGTASGANVLTF.

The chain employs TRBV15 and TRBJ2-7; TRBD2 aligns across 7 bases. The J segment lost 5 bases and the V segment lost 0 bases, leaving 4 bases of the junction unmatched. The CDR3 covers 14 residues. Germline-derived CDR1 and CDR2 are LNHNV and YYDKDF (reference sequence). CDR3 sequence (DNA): TGTGCCACCAGCAGAGAGGGAGGGTACCACGAGCAGTACTTC. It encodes CATSREGGYHEQYF.

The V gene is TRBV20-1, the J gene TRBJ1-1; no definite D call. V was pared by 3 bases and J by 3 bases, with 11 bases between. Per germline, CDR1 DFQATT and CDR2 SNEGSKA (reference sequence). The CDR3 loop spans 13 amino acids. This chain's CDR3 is CSASSWPDTEAFF. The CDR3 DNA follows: TGCAGTGCTAGTTCCTGGCCGGACACTGAAGCTTTCTTT.

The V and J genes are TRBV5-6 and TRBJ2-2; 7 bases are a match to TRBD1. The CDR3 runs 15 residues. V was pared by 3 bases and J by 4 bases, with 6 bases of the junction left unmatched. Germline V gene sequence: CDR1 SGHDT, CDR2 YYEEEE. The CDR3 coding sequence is TGTGCCAGCAGCTCATGGGACAGAACCACCGGGGAGCTGTTTTTT. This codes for CASSSWDRTTGELFF.

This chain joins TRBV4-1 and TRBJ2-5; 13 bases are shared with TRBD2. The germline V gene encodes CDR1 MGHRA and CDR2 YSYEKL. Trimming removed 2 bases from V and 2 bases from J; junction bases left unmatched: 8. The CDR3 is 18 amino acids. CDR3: CASSQRSGTSGVQETQYF. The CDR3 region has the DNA TGCGCCAGCAGCCAAAGGTCCGGGACTAGCGGGGTTCAAGAGACCCAGTACTTC.

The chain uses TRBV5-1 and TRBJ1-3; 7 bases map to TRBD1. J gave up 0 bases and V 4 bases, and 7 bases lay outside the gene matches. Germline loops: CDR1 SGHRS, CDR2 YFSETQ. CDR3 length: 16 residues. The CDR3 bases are TGCGCCAGCAGCCTGGGACAGAGTGCCTCTGGAAACACCATATATTTT. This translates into CASSLGQSASGNTIYF. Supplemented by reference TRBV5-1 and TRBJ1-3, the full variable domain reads KAGVTQTPRYLIKTRGQQVTLSCSPISGHRSVSWYQQTPGQGLQFLFEYFSETQRNKGNFPGRFSGRQFSNSRSEMNVSTLELGDSALYLCASSLGQSASGNTIYFGEGSWLTVV.

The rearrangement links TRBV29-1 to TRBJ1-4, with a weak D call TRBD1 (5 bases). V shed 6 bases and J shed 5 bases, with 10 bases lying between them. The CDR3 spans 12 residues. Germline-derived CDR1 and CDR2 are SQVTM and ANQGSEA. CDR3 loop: CSVGENNEKLFF. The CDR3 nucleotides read TGCAGCGTGGGGGAAAACAATGAAAAACTGTTTTTT.

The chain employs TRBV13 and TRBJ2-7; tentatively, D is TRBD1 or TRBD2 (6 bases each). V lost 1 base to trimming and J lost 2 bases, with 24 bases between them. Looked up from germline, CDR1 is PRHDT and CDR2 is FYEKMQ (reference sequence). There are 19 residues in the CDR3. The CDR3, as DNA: TGTGCCAGCAGCTTAGTTATATCGCCCTTTCGGGGGCCGCCCTACGAGCAGTACTTC. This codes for CASSLVISPFRGPPYEQYF.

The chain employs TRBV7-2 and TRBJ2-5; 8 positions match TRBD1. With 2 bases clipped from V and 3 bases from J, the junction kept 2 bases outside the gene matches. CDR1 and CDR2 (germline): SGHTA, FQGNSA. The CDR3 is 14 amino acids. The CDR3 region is CASSLRTGKETQYF. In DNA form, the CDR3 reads TGTGCCAGCAGCTTAAGGACAGGGAAAGAGACCCAGTACTTC.

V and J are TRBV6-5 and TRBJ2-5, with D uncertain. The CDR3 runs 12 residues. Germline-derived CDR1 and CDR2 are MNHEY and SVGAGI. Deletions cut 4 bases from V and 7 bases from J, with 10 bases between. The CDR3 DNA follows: TGTGCCAGCAGTTCCGGCTGGGGGACCCAGTACTTC. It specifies CASSSGWGTQYF.

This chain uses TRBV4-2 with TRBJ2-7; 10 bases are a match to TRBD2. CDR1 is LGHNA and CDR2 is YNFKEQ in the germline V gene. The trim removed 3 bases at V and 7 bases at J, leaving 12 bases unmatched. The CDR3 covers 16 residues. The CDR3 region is CASSHDLSGGAREQYF. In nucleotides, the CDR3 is TGTGCCAGCAGCCATGACCTCAGCGGGGGGGCGAGGGAGCAGTACTTC.

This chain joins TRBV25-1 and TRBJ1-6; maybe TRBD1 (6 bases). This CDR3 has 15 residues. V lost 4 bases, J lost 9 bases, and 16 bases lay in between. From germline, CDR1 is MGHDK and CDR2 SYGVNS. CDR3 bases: TGTGCCAGCAGTGTTGGACAGTCAATCGGTTCACCCCTCCACTTT. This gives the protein CASSVGQSIGSPLHF.

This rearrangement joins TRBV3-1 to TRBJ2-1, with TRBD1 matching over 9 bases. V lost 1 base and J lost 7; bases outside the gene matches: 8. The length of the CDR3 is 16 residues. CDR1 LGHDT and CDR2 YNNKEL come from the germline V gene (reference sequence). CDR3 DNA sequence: TGTGCCAGCAGCCAAGGACCGGGACAGGGAAATAATGAGCAGTTCTTC. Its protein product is CASSQGPGQGNNEQFF.